This passage covers 24 T cell receptor beta chains from one sample sequenced in a study of blood T cell repertoires in COVID-19. Libraries were prepared by immunoSEQ multiplex PCR; TCRdb keeps only in-frame clonotypes and omits some of them. The table lists roughly 51,000 clones, roughly nine tenths of them singletons. The source material was peripheral blood. The receptors were gathered from a woman aged 55-75 years with active or convalescent COVID-19.

The rearrangement links TRBV28 to TRBJ1-2; D is possibly TRBD1 (5 bases). CDR1 and CDR2 from the germline V gene are MDHEN and SYDVKM. Trimming cost V 7 bases and J 1 base, with 19 bases left between them. There are 16 residues in the CDR3. CDR3 protein: CASTSRRGLFNYGYTF. The CDR3 DNA reads as TGTGCCAGCACCTCTCGGAGGGGCCTTTTTAACTATGGCTACACCTTC.

The chain combines TRBV5-5 with TRBJ2-7; D might be TRBD1 (6 bases). CDR1 SGHKS and CDR2 YYEKEE come from the germline V gene (reference sequence). The CDR3 consists of 14 residues. V was clipped by 4 bases and J by 4 bases, with 15 bases between them. In nucleotides, the CDR3 is TGTGCCAGCAGCCTAACCCAGGGGTATTACGAGCAGTACTTC. Protein: CASSLTQGYYEQYF.

The CDR3 spells CASRYPGDTQYF. CDR3 nucleotides: TGTGCCAGCAGGTACCCGGGGGATACGCAGTATTTT. The chain is built from TRBV6-5 and TRBJ2-3; a weak D match, TRBD2 (5 bases). The CDR3 totals 12 residues. V lost 6 bases and J lost 6, with 10 bases in between. Germline V CDR1 and CDR2: MNHEY, SVGAGI.

This clone was recorded only once. The gene calls are TRBV10-3 and TRBJ2-7; 7 bases are a match to TRBD1. Germline V lookup: CDR1 ENHRY, CDR2 SYGVKD. Unmatched junction bases numbered 10, after V lost 5 bases and J lost 6 bases. The CDR3 has 14 residues. CDR3 DNA: TGTGCCATCAGTATTTCCGGGACAGAAACCGAGCAGTACTTC. This codes for CAISISGTETEQYF.

The rearrangement uses TRBV29-1 and TRBJ1-2; a weak D match, TRBD1 (5 bases). V dropped 6 bases and J dropped 4 bases, with 21 bases sitting between them. Germline CDR1 reads SQVTM; CDR2 reads ANQGSEA. The CDR3 covers 15 residues. The CDR3 spells CSVVIGGVRSYGYTF. The DNA of the CDR3 is TGCAGCGTCGTAATTGGGGGGGTCAGGAGCTATGGCTACACCTTC. The complete variable domain, with remaining parts taken from reference TRBV29-1 and TRBJ1-2, reads SAVISQKPSRDICQRGTSLTIQCQVDSQVTMMFWYRQQPGQSLTLIATANQGSEATYESGFVIDKFPISRPNLTFSTLTVSNMSPEDSSIYLCSVVIGGVRSYGYTFGSGTRLTVV.

The CDR3 loop reads CASGEGYQETQYF. CDR3 in DNA: TGTGCCAGTGGGGAGGGGTACCAAGAGACCCAGTACTTC. The chain uses TRBV12-3 or TRBV12-4 and TRBJ2-5, with TRBD2 matching 7 bases. Trimming took 9 bases from V and 0 from J; bases not matched to a gene: 4. This CDR3 has 13 amino acids.

The chain combines TRBV7-9 with TRBJ1-6; maybe TRBD1 (6 bases). Germline CDR1 is SEHNR and CDR2 is FQNEAQ (reference sequence). The CDR3 has 16 amino acids. The ends were cut back, 5 bases at V and 5 bases at J, with 16 bases in the middle. The CDR3 sequence is CASSHPRGQNNSPLHF. The CDR3 DNA follows: TGTGCCAGCAGCCACCCAAGAGGACAGAATAATTCACCCCTCCACTTT.

J is TRBJ2-2 and V is TRBV28; unclear D gene. CDR1 MDHEN and CDR2 SYDVKM come from the germline V gene. This CDR3 is built from 14 residues. V was clipped by 3 bases and J by 5 bases, with 10 bases between them. CDR3 region: CASSFARITGELFF. DNA of the CDR3: TGTGCCAGCAGTTTCGCTAGAATAACCGGGGAGCTGTTTTTT.

This clone was seen a single time. The V and J genes are TRBV11-1 and TRBJ2-3; 10 positions match TRBD2. CDR1 is SGHAT and CDR2 is FQDESV in the germline V gene (reference sequence). Trimming at V came to 3 bases and at J to 7 bases, leaving 7 bases not matched to a gene. The CDR3 covers 15 residues. Here the CDR3 DNA reads TGTGCCAGCAGCTTGTCAGCGGGAGGGCCCTATACGCAGTATTTT. Translating gives CASSLSAGGPYTQYF.

This clone was picked up a small number of times. The genes are TRBV28 and TRBJ1-2; no clear D. CDR1 is MDHEN and CDR2 is SYDVKM in the germline V gene. Between the trimmed V and J ends, which lost 3 bases and 4 bases, there was a span of 3 bases. The CDR3 is 11 residues long. The CDR3 protein is CASSFRYGYTF. Written as DNA, the CDR3 is TGTGCCAGCAGTTTCCGCTATGGCTACACCTTC.

This chain joins TRBV28 and TRBJ1-1; a weak D match, TRBD1 (5 bases). In germline, CDR1 is MDHEN, CDR2 SYDVKM. Trimming removed 5 bases from V and 3 bases from J, with 16 bases in between. The CDR3 runs to 15 residues. Written as DNA, the CDR3 is TGTGCCAGCAGTGCCGAGACAGCGAAGGACACTGAAGCTTTCTTT. Translating gives CASSAETAKDTEAFF.

V and J are TRBV28 and TRBJ1-3, with D unclear. The CDR3 totals 14 residues. Germline CDR1 and CDR2: MDHEN and SYDVKM. The V end was cut by 3 bases, the J end by 2 bases, with 8 bases between. The CDR3 sequence: CASSLEGTGNTIYF. CDR3 bases: TGTGCCAGCAGTTTGGAGGGAACTGGAAACACCATATATTTT.

This clone was seen a few times. The CDR3 protein is CASSIVPAGGPYEQYF. The CDR3 DNA reads as TGTGCCAGTAGTATAGTTCCAGCGGGGGGCCCCTACGAGCAGTACTTC. The chain has TRBV19 and TRBJ2-7, with 9 bases fitting TRBD2. Trimming removed 1 base from V and 2 bases from J; junction bases left unmatched: 6. Germline V gene data show CDR1 as LNHDA and CDR2 as SQIVND (reference sequence). This CDR3 comprises 16 residues.

The chain uses TRBV30 and TRBJ2-1; 8 bases match TRBD1. Germline CDR1 GTSNPN, CDR2 SVGIG (reference sequence). This CDR3 comprises 15 residues. V dropped 5 bases and J dropped 3; count of bases not matched to a gene: 9. CDR3 nucleotides: TGTGCCTGGGGGGGACAGGCCGCGGTCTACAATGAGCAGTTCTTC. It is translated as CAWGGQAAVYNEQFF.

The genes are TRBV4-2 and TRBJ2-2; a weak D match, TRBD2 (5 bases). The CDR3 totals 14 residues. Between the trimmed V and J ends, which lost 0 bases and 15 bases, there was a span of 17 bases. Germline-derived CDR1 and CDR2 are LGHNA and YNFKEQ. In DNA, the CDR3 is TGTGCCAGCAGCCAAGATCAGGACGCGGGCGTGTTGTTTTTT. Its protein is CASSQDQDAGVLFF.

The V call is TRBV9, the J call TRBJ2-3; TRBD2 aligns across 11 bases. Germline values: CDR1 SGDLS, CDR2 YYNGEE. V shed 0 bases, J shed 4 bases, and the junction held 4 bases outside the gene matches. The CDR3 has 16 amino acids. This CDR3 is CASSVALAGGPDTQYF. In nucleotides, the CDR3 is TGTGCCAGCAGCGTAGCTCTAGCGGGGGGCCCAGATACGCAGTATTTT. Together with reference TRBV9 and TRBJ2-3, the CDR3 gives the full variable domain: DSGVTQTPKHLITATGQRVTLRCSPRSGDLSVYWYQQSLDQGLQFLIQYYNGEERAKGNILERFSAQQFPDLHSELNLSSLELGDSALYFCASSVALAGGPDTQYFGPGTRLTVL.

V and J are TRBV4-3 and TRBJ2-1; D possibly corresponds to TRBD2 (5 bases). The CDR3 runs 18 residues. Trimming stripped 8 bases from V and 8 bases from J, with 31 bases between. The germline V gene has CDR1 LGHNA and CDR2 YSLEER. The CDR3 DNA follows: TGCGCCAGCGACGAGGCCCCCCCTTGGCGGTGGGTCGGGGATGAGCAGTTCTTC. Its translation is CASDEAPPWRWVGDEQFF.

This chain uses TRBV7-9 with TRBJ1-2; 8 bases line up with TRBD1. CDR1 and CDR2 (germline): SEHNR, FQNEAQ (reference sequence). Germline trimming cut 5 bases from V and 4 bases from J; bases unmatched to any gene: 9. The CDR3 sequence is 15 residues long. This CDR3 is CASSPGQATSYGYTF. Here the CDR3 DNA reads TGTGCCAGCAGCCCGGGACAGGCGACCAGCTATGGCTACACCTTC.

The chain joins TRBV7-3 to TRBJ2-3; 10 nucleotides match TRBD2. The CDR3 extends over 17 amino acids. From germline, CDR1 is SGHTA and CDR2 FQGTGA. V lost 6 bases, J lost 6 bases, and 15 bases stayed unmatched. CDR3 amino acids: CASSRNPAGGSEDTQYF. DNA of the CDR3: TGTGCCAGCAGTCGTAACCCAGCGGGAGGGAGCGAGGATACGCAGTATTTT.

CDR3 protein: CASSATSGRGNEQFF. The DNA for the CDR3 is TGTGCCAGCAGCGCAACTAGCGGGAGAGGCAATGAGCAGTTCTTC. V is TRBV11-2 and J is TRBJ2-1, with 11 bases identical to TRBD2. J lost 6 bases, V lost 5 bases, and 6 bases had no gene match. The length of the CDR3 is 15 residues. CDR1 is SGHAT and CDR2 is FQNNGV in the germline V gene.

The rearrangement links TRBV3-1 (or the pseudogene TRBV3-2) to TRBJ2-2, with TRBD1 matching over 8 bases. The germline CDR1 and CDR2 sequences are LGHDT and YNNKEL (reference sequence). The CDR3 has 14 amino acids. V shed 3 bases and J 7 bases; nucleotides not matched to a gene: 4. In DNA, the CDR3 is TGTGCCAGCAGCCAGGACAGGGCTGGCGGGGAGCTGTTTTTT. It specifies CASSQDRAGGELFF.

This clone was recorded a few times. V and J are TRBV27 and TRBJ1-1; TRBD1 aligns across 7 bases. Unmatched junction bases numbered 7, after V lost 8 bases and J lost 7 bases. The V gene's germline CDR1 is MNHEY and CDR2 SMNVEV (reference sequence). This CDR3 region has 12 residues. The CDR3 DNA follows: TGTGCCAGCGGACCCGACAGGGTTGAAGCTTTCTTT. Translation: CASGPDRVEAFF.

The chain has TRBV19 and TRBJ1-1; 7 nucleotides line up with TRBD1. This CDR3 contains 14 residues. CDR1 is LNHDA, CDR2 SQIVND, per germline (reference sequence). The J segment lost 2 bases and the V segment lost 4 bases, leaving 4 bases of the junction unmatched. CDR3 region: CASSKDRLNTEAFF. DNA for the CDR3: TGTGCCAGTAGTAAGGACAGGCTAAACACTGAAGCTTTCTTT.

The chain couples TRBV6-5 to TRBJ2-2; 7 bases match TRBD1. The germline CDR1 and CDR2 sequences are MNHEY and SVGAGI. The ends lost 7 bases at V and 5 bases at J; junction bases unmatched: 1. The CDR3 length is 12 residues. The CDR3 here is CASNRGTGELFF. The CDR3 bases are TGTGCCAGCAACAGGGGAACCGGGGAGCTGTTTTTT.